The TCR beta chain under discussion was sequenced for a study of T-cell reconstitution after alpha-beta-depleted transplantation in children. With V trimmed by 4 bases and J by 3 bases, 5 bases remained unmatched. Germline V lookup: CDR1 LGHDT, CDR2 YNNKEL (reference sequence). The CDR3 has 15 amino acids. Overall study results and limits: Counts and diversity of T cells one year after transplant came mostly from newly produced T cells. For some patients, TCRbeta diversity was high at day 60 because of recipient T cells and thymic progenitors that survived. Several hundred expanded graft clones reportedly supplied alpha-beta T cells about two months after transplant.

During its preparation, the TCRbeta library received unique molecular identifiers. Via MiXCR, TCRdb re-called the PCR reads, giving one row per CDR3 protein. The sample lists a few hundred thousand distinct CDR3 sequences, roughly 10% seen once, with 23% in the top ten. This clonotype was counted ten times or more. Its antigen remains unknown. This clonotype originated in a male patient between 2 and 9 years old who had a stem cell transplant for chronic granulomatous disease, so the T cells may come from the graft donor. The chain combines TRBV3-1 with TRBJ2-2, with TRBD2 matching over 7 bases. The sample here was peripheral blood, taken 180 days after TCRalphabeta/CD19-depleted stem cell transplant. CDR3 sequence: CASSREGQDTGELFF. CDR3 nucleotides: TGTGCCAGCAGCCGGGAGGGCCAGGACACCGGGGAGCTGTTTTTT.